A selection of T cell receptor beta chains follows, all from one sample in a study of vaccination effects on CD4 cells after COVID-19. Using immunoSEQ multiplex PCR, the repertoire was profiled, and TCRdb retains in-frame clones only, with some absent. The sample holds nearly 30,000 clones, roughly four fifths seen once. These TCRs' antigens remain unknown. Sample: CD4+ T cells from PBMCs cultured with HCoV-229E spike peptides, taken after COVID-19 vaccination. These TCRs come from a human donor who received a COVID-19 vaccine. Each CDR3 is given with its conserved first and last residue. Each record gives: CDR3 length, V gene, clone size, CDR3 protein. Part of the rows lack a size; the others show once, few, many or a class for expanded clones.

length: 15
V: TRBV5-1
size: NA
CDR3: CASSHGLEWGYGYTF

length: 14
V: TRBV6-5
size: NA
CDR3: CASRSHGRGGEQFF

length: 18
V: TRBV7-9
size: NA
CDR3: CASSLDTGFLYSNQPQHF

length: 14
V: TRBV6-1
size: NA
CDR3: CASSELSTGTEAFF

length: 14
V: TRBV7-2
size: once
CDR3: CASSPRQGGTEAFF

length: 14
V: TRBV27
size: once
CDR3: CASSSLGGIAEAFF

length: 14
V: TRBV9
size: NA
CDR3: CASSGGTGGQPQHF

length: 13
V: TRBV30
size: NA
CDR3: CAWTLGLGTEAFF

length: 12
V: TRBV29-1
size: NA
CDR3: CSVEGTAYEQYF

length: 15
V: TRBV10-3
size: NA
CDR3: CAISETGTATTEAFF

length: 17
V: TRBV7-9
size: NA
CDR3: CASSLVPGQGLNTEAFF

length: 13
V: TRBV27
size: once
CDR3: CASTKTVAYGYTF

length: 15
V: TRBV28
size: NA
CDR3: CASKPRTGRNQPQHF

length: 16
V: TRBV5-4
size: NA
CDR3: CASSRQGLEMNTEAFF

length: 13
V: TRBV6-5
size: NA
CDR3: CASSYFSNQPQHF

length: 15
V: TRBV5-6
size: few
CDR3: CASSNAGGRSDTQYF

length: 15
V: TRBV18
size: NA
CDR3: CASSPSQGFNNEQFF

length: 13
V: TRBV7-6
size: NA
CDR3: CASRSATNPEQYF